This passage covers 16 T cell receptor beta chains from one sample sequenced in a study of tumor and adjacent non-tumor tissue in lung cancer. This sample's RNA came from whole unsorted tissue. The normal lung tissue was taken more than 3 cm from the tumor edge. TCRbeta libraries were built with three rounds of nested PCR, modified from ARM-PCR. Each CDR3 protein is one row after TCRdb ran MiXCR on the multiplex PCR reads. The table has around 99,000 distinct CDR3 sequences, 60% to 65% seen once. Sequencing was carried out using distant non-tumor lung tissue. Receptors were obtained from a man aged 55 to 70 with non-small cell lung cancer.

The rearrangement joins TRBV12-3 or TRBV12-4 to TRBJ2-7; perhaps TRBD2 as D (6 bases). V was pared by 7 bases and J by 8 bases, with 33 bases between. The CDR3 is 18 residues long. The CDR3 DNA is TGTGCCAGCAATTTCGCCGGGGACGTAGCGGACCCCACTAAAAAGCAGTACTTC. This codes for CASNFAGDVADPTKKQYF.

Regarding this clonotype: This may come from a read error, since a much larger clone is one base off. This chain links TRBV5-6 with TRBJ2-2; TRBD2 matches 8 bases. CDR3 size: 19 residues. Trimming cost V 1 base and J 3 bases; bases outside gene matches: 14. Looked up from germline, CDR1 is SGHDT and CDR2 is YYEEEE. CDR3 protein: CASSLKAPRAGVYTGELFF. DNA of the CDR3: TGTGCCAGCAGCTTGAAAGCCCCCCGAGCGGGAGTCTACACCGGGGAGCTGTTTTTT.

This clonotype was recorded at least ten times. The chain links TRBV5-5 to TRBJ1-1; D call uncertain. Trimming took 0 bases from V and 1 from J, leaving 7 bases between them. Germline V gene lookup returns CDR1 SGHKS and CDR2 YYEKEE (reference sequence). The CDR3 runs 14 residues. CDR3 in DNA: TGTGCCAGCAGCTTGGTAGCCAGGAACACTGAAGCTTTCTTT. Translated: CASSLVARNTEAFF.

This clonotype showed up many times. The V call is TRBV6-1, the J call TRBJ2-7; D remains ambiguous. Trimming shortened V by 5 bases and J by 2 bases, and 4 bases separated the two germline ends. CDR3 length equals 11 residues. Germline V gives CDR1 MNHNS, CDR2 SASEGT. The DNA of the CDR3 is TGTGCCAGCAGTATTGCCTACGAGCAGTACTTC. This translates into CASSIAYEQYF.

As for this clonotype: A much larger clone differs by one base, so this may be a read error. J is TRBJ2-7 and V is TRBV5-5; TRBD1 matches 7 bases. Germline V lookup: CDR1 SGHKS, CDR2 YYEKEE (reference sequence). The CDR3 has 14 residues. The CDR3 bases are TGTGTCAGCAGCTTGTGGACAGGCTCCTACGAGCAGTACTTC. This sequence encodes CVSSLWTGSYEQYF.

Comments on this clonotype: Possible read error: a much larger clone is one base away. The chain links TRBV10-3 to TRBJ2-2; D may be TRBD1 (5 bases). Germline V CDR1 and CDR2: ENHRY, SYGVKD. The CDR3 consists of 15 residues. The CDR3, as DNA: TGTGCCATCAGTGTTACAGGATTGAACGCCGGGGAGCTGTTTTTT. This sequence encodes CAISVTGLNAGELFF.

In regard to this clonotype: The conserved closing phenylalanine or tryptophan is absent in this CDR3, likely reflecting a read error. The rearrangement links TRBV2 to TRBJ1-5; D gene ambiguous. Trimming took 5 bases from V and 0 from J, leaving 8 bases between them. The CDR3 length is 14 residues. Germline V gene sequence: CDR1 SNHLY, CDR2 FYNNEI. This chain's CDR3 is CASSSGHSNQPQHL. The CDR3 coding sequence is TGTGCCAGCAGTTCGGGCCATAGCAATCAGCCCCAGCATTTG.

As concerns this clonotype: A much larger clone lies a single base off, so this may be a read error. The chain joins TRBV20-1 to TRBJ2-6, with D hard to call. The CDR3 length is 13 residues. V was cut by 4 bases and J by 0 bases, with 4 bases left in between. The germline V gene has CDR1 DFQATT and CDR2 SNEGSKA (reference sequence). The CDR3: CSAINSGANVLTF. In DNA form, the CDR3 reads TGCAGTGCTATCAACTCTGGGGCCAACGTCCTGACTTTC.

The table lists this clonotype with many counts. V and J are TRBV12-3 or TRBV12-4 and TRBJ1-1; no reliable D call. V lost 6 bases and J lost 0, with 14 bases in between. This CDR3 is built from 15 residues. The CDR3 sequence is CASRETGAMNTEAFF. The CDR3 region has the DNA TGTGCCAGCAGAGAGACCGGAGCTATGAACACTGAAGCTTTCTTT.

In the case of this clonotype: A much more abundant neighbour one base away suggests this may be a read error. The chain combines TRBV7-9 with TRBJ1-2; 9 bases match TRBD1. Trimming cost V 7 bases and J 4 bases; bases outside gene matches: 10. The CDR3 contains 15 residues. Germline lookup yields CDR1 SEHNR and CDR2 FQNEAQ (reference sequence). Written as DNA, the CDR3 is TGTGCCAGCATCCTCGGACAGGGGAATACCTATGGCTACACCTTC. This codes for CASILGQGNTYGYTF.

Of note for this clonotype: A much larger clone lies one base from this, so it may be a read error. The V call is TRBV28, the J call TRBJ2-1; D is unclear. The CDR3 length is 11 residues. Germline CDR1 is MDHEN and CDR2 is SYDVKM. The CDR3 DNA reads TGTGTCAGCAGTTTAGGCAATGAGCAGTTCTTC. It encodes CVSSLGNEQFF.

A few counts support this clonotype. V and J are TRBV6-5 and TRBJ1-4; 7 bases are shared with TRBD1. The CDR3 totals 16 residues. Trimming at V came to 4 bases and at J to 6 bases, leaving 11 bases not matched to a gene. Per the germline V gene, CDR1 is MNHEY and CDR2 is SVGAGI. CDR3 protein: CASSFRLGGAYEKLFF. The CDR3 coding sequence is TGTGCCAGCAGTTTCCGATTAGGGGGCGCGTATGAAAAACTGTTTTTT.

In regard to this clonotype: A junction boundary mismatches the germline segment, possibly from a read error. V and J are TRBV6-5 and TRBJ2-5; TRBD1 aligns across 11 bases. The CDR3 has 16 residues. Germline V gene lookup returns CDR1 MNHEY and CDR2 SVGAGI. CDR3 in DNA: TGTGCCAGCAGTCGGCCGAGGACAGGGGGCGGAAAGACCCAATACTTC. It specifies CASSRPRTGGGKTQYF.

This clonotype has just a few counts. This chain links TRBV7-9 with TRBJ2-7, with 8 bases matching TRBD1. The V gene end was trimmed by 4 bases and the J gene end by 6 bases; junction bases not matched to a gene: 14. The CDR3 is made up of 16 amino acids. Germline V CDR1 and CDR2: SEHNR, FQNEAQ (reference sequence). The CDR3 loop is CASSSHLGQGVGEQYF. The CDR3 DNA follows: TGTGCCAGCAGCTCCCATCTTGGACAGGGTGTGGGCGAGCAGTACTTC.

This clonotype was observed at least ten times. This chain links TRBV5-6 with TRBJ2-1; D is unclear. Trimming shortened V by 0 bases and J by 3 bases, and 4 bases separated the two germline ends. Per the germline V gene, CDR1 is SGHDT and CDR2 is YYEEEE. CDR3 length: 13 residues. The CDR3 DNA follows: TGTGCCAGCAGCTTGGCAGACTACAATGAGCAGTTCTTC. Protein: CASSLADYNEQFF.

About this clonotype: The junction departs from germline at one end; a sequencing error may be responsible. In nucleotides, the CDR3 is TGTACCAGCTGTCCAAGACTAGCTGGAGGGGGGACGCAGTATTTT. Translated, it gives CTSCPRLAGGGTQYF. V gene TRBV28 combines with J gene TRBJ2-3, with D possibly being TRBD2 (7 bases). The CDR3 is 15 amino acids. CDR1 MDHEN and CDR2 SYDVKM come from the germline V gene.